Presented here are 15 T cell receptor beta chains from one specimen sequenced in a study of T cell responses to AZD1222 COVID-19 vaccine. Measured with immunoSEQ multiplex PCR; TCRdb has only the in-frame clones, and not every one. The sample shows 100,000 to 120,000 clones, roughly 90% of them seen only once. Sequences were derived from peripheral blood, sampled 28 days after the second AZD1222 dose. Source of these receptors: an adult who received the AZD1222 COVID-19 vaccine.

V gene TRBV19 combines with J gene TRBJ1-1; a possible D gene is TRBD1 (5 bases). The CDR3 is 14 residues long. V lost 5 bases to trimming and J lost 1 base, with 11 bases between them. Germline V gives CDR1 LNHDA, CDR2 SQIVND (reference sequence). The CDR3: CASSSGTENTEAFF. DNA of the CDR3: TGTGCCAGTAGTTCAGGGACGGAGAACACTGAAGCTTTCTTT.

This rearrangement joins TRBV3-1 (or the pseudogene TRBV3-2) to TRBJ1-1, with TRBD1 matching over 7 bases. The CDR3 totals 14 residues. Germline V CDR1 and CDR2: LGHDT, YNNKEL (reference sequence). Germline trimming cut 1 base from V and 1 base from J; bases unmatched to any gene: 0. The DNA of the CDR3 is TGTGCCAGCAGCCAAGGGACAGGGAACACTGAAGCTTTCTTT. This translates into CASSQGTGNTEAFF.

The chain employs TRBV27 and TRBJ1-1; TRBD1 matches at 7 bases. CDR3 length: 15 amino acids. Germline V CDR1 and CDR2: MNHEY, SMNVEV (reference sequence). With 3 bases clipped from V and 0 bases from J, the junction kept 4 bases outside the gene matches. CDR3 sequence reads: CASSFTGTVNTEAFF. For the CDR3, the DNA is TGTGCCAGCAGTTTTACCGGGACAGTGAACACTGAAGCTTTCTTT.

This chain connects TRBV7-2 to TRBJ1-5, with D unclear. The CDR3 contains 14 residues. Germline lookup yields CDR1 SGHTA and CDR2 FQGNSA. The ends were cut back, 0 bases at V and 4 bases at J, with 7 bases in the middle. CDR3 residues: CASSLAHQNQPQHF. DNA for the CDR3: TGTGCCAGCAGCTTAGCCCATCAAAATCAGCCCCAGCATTTT.

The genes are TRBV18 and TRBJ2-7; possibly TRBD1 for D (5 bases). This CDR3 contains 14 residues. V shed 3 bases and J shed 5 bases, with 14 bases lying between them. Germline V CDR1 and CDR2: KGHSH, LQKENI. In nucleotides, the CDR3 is TGTGCCAGCTCACCCTGGCCAGGGATGAACGAGCAGTACTTC. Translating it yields CASSPWPGMNEQYF.

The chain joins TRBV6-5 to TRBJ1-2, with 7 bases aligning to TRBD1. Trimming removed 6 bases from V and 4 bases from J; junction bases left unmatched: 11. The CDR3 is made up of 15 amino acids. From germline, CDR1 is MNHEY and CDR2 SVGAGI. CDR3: CASSPGTAYRYGYTF. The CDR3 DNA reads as TGTGCCAGCAGCCCGGGGACAGCTTACCGCTATGGCTACACCTTC.

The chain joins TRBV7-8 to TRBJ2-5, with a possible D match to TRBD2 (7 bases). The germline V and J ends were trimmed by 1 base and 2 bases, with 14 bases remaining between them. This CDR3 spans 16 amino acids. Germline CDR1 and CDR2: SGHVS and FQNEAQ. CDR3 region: CASSLVGGGLQETQYF. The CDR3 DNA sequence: TGTGCCAGCAGCTTAGTGGGGGGGGGCCTACAAGAGACCCAGTACTTC.

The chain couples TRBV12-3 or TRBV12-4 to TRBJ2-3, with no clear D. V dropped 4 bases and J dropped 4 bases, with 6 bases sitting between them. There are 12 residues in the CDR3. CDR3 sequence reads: CASSSPPDTQYF. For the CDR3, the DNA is TGTGCCAGCAGTTCCCCCCCAGATACGCAGTATTTT.

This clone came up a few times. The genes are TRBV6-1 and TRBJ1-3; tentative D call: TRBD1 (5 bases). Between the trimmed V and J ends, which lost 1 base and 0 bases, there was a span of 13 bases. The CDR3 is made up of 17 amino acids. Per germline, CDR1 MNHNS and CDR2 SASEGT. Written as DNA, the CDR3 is TGTGCCAGCAGTGAAGTGGGACTAATTTACTCTGGAAACACCATATATTTT. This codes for CASSEVGLIYSGNTIYF.

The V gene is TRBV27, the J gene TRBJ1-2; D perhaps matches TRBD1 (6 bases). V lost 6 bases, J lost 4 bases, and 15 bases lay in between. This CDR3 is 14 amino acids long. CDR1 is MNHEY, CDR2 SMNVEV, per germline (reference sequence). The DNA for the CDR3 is TGTGCCAGCAGATCATCCAGGGGAGTCTATGGCTACACCTTC. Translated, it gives CASRSSRGVYGYTF.

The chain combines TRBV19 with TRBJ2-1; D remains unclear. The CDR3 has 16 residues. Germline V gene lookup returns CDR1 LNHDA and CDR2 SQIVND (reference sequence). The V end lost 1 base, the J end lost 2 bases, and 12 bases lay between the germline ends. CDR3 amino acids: CASSIVDTDPYNEQFF. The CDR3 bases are TGTGCCAGTAGTATAGTAGACACAGACCCCTACAATGAGCAGTTCTTC.

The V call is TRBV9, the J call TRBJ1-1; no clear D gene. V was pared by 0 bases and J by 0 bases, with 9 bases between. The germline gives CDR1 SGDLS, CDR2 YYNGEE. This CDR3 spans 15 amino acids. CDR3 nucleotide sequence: TGTGCCAGCAGCGTAGCTCCCTTTATGAACACTGAAGCTTTCTTT. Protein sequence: CASSVAPFMNTEAFF.

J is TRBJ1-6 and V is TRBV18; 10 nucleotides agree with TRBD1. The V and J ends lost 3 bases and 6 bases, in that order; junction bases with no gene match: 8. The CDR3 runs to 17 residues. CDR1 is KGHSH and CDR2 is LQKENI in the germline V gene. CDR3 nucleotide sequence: TGTGCCAGCTCACCGTCTAGGGACAGGGGTGGTAATTCACCCCTCCACTTT. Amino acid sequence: CASSPSRDRGGNSPLHF.

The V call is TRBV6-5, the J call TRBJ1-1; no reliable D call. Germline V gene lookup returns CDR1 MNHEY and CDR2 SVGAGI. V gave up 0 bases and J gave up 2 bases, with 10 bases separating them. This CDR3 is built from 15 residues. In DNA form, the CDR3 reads TGTGCCAGCAGTTACTCTGGCAGGCAAAACACTGAAGCTTTCTTT. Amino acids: CASSYSGRQNTEAFF.

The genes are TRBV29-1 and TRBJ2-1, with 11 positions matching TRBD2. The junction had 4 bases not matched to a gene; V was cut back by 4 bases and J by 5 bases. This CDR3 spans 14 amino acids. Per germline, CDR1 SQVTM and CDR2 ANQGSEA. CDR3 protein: CSVVTSGGDNEQFF. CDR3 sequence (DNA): TGCAGCGTTGTAACTAGCGGGGGAGACAATGAGCAGTTCTTC.